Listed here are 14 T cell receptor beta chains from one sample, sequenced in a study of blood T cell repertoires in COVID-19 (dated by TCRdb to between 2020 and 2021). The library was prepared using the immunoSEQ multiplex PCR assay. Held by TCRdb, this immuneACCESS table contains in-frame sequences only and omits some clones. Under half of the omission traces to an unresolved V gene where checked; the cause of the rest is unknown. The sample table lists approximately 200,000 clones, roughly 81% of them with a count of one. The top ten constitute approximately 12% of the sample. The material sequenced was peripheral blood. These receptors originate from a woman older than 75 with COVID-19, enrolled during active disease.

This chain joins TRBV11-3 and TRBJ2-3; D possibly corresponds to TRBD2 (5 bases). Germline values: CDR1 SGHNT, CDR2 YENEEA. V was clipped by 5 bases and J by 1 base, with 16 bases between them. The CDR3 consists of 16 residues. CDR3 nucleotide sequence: TGTGCCAGCAGCCCCCGGCTGGGAGTCGGCACAGATACGCAGTATTTT. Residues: CASSPRLGVGTDTQYF.

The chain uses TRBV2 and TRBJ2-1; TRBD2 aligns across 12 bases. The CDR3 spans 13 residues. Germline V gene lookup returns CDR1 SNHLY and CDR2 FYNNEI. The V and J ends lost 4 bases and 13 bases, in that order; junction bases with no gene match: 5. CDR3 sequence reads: CASSALAGGPQFF. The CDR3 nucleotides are TGTGCCAGCAGTGCTCTAGCGGGGGGGCCTCAGTTCTTC. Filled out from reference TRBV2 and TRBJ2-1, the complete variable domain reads EPEVTQTPSHQVTQMGQEVILRCVPISNHLYFYWYRQILGQKVEFLVSFYNNEISEKSEIFDDQFSVERPDGSNFTLKIRSTKLEDSAMYFCASSALAGGPQFFGPGTRLTVL.

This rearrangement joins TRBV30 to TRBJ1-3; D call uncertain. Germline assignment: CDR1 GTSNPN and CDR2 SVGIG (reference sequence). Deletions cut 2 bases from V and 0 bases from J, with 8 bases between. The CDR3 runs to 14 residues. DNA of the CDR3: TGTGCCTGGAGTACAGTAATCTCTGGAAACACCATATATTTT. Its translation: CAWSTVISGNTIYF. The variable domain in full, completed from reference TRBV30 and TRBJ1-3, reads SQTIHQWPATLVQPVGSPLSLECTVEGTSNPNLYWYRQAAGRGLQLLFYSVGIGQISSEVPQNLSASRPQDRQFILSSKKLLLSDSGFYLCAWSTVISGNTIYFGEGSWLTVV.

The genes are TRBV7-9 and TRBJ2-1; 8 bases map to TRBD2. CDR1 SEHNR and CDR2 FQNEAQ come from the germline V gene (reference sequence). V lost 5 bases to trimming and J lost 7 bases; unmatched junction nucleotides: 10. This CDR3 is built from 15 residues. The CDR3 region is CASSPSYGLANEQFF. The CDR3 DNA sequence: TGTGCCAGCAGCCCATCATACGGACTAGCAAATGAGCAGTTCTTC.

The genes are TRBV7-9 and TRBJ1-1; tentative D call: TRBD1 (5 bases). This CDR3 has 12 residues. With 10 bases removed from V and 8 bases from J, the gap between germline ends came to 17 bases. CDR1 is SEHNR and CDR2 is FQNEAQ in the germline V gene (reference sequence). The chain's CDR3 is CATEGEGPEAFF. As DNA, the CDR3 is TGTGCCACCGAAGGGGAGGGGCCCGAAGCTTTCTTT.

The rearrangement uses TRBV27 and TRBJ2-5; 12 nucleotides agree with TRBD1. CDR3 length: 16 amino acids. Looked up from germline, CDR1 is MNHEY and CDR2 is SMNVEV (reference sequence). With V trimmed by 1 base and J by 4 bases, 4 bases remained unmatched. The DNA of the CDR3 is TGTGCCAGCAGTTTATGGGGACAGGGGGCTCGAGAGACCCAGTACTTC. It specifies CASSLWGQGARETQYF.

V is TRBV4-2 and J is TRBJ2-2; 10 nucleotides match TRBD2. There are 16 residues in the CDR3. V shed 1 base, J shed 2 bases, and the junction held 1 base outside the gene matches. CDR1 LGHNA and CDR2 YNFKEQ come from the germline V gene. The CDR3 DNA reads TGTGCCAGCAGCCAAGGGACTAGCGGCAACACCGGGGAGCTGTTTTTT. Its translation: CASSQGTSGNTGELFF.

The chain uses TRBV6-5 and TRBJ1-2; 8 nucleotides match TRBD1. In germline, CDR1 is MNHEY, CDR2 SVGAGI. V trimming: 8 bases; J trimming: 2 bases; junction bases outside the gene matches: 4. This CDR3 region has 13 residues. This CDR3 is CASEDRANYGYTF. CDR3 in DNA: TGTGCCAGCGAGGACAGGGCCAACTATGGCTACACCTTC.

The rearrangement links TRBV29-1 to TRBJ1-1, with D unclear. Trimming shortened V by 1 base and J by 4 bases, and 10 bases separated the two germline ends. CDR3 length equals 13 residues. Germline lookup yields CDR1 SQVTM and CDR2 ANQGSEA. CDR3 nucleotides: TGCAGCGTTGAAGGCCTTTCGGTCACTGAAGCTTTCTTT. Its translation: CSVEGLSVTEAFF.

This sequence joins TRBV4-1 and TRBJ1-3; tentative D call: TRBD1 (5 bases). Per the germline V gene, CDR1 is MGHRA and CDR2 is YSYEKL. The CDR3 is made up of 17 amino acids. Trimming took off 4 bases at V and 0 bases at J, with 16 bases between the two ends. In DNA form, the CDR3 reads TGCGCCAGCAGCCCCACCCGAGACAGTACCTCTGGAAACACCATATATTTT. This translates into CASSPTRDSTSGNTIYF.

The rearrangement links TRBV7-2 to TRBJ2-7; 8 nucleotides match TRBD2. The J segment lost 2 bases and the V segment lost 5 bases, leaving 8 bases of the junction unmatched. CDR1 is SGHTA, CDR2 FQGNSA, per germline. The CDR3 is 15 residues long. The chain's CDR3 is CASSPRSGGPYEQYF. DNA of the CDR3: TGTGCCAGCAGCCCCCGGAGCGGGGGACCCTACGAGCAGTACTTC.

CDR3 sequence reads: CASSPAGARGNTIYF. CDR3 nucleotide sequence: TGTGCCAGCAGCCCGGCGGGGGCGCGGGGAAACACCATATATTTT. The V gene is TRBV13, the J gene TRBJ1-3; D possibly corresponds to TRBD1 (6 bases). The length of the CDR3 is 15 residues. With 5 bases removed from V and 4 bases from J, the gap between germline ends came to 15 bases. Germline CDR1 and CDR2: PRHDT and FYEKMQ (reference sequence).

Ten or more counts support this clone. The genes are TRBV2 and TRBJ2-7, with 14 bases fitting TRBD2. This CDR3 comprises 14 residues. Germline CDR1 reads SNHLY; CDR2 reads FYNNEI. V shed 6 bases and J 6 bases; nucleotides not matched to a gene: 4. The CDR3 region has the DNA TGTGCCAGCAGCTCGGGACTAGCGGGGGTCGAGCAGTACTTC. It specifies CASSSGLAGVEQYF. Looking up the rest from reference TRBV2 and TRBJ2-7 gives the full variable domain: EPEVTQTPSHQVTQMGQEVILRCVPISNHLYFYWYRQILGQKVEFLVSFYNNEISEKSEIFDDQFSVERPDGSNFTLKIRSTKLEDSAMYFCASSSGLAGVEQYFGPGTRLTVT.

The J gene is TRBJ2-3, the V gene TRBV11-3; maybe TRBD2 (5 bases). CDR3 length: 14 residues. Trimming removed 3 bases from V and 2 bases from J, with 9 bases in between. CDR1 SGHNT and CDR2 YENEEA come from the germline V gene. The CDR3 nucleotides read TGTGCCAGCAGCTTTGGAGGAAACACAGATACGCAGTATTTT. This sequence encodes CASSFGGNTDTQYF.